This entry features one T cell receptor beta chain sequence. This entry belongs to a study of blood T cell repertoires in COVID-19. Study overall: Italy, Spain and the United States were the sources of the convalescent and acute COVID-19 samples. PBMCs, B-cell-depleted T cells, or T cells provided the cDNA or gDNA that made up the material.

The germline CDR1 and CDR2 sequences are GTSNPN and SVGIG (reference sequence). The CDR3 spans 10 residues. Trimming took off 2 bases at V and 7 bases at J, with 3 bases between the two ends. In the original analysis: Using reference gene primer amplification, nucleated cell counts were estimated. Some clones are missing from TCRdb's copy, which holds only in-frame ones; the method was immunoSEQ multiplex PCR. Clone size and the V and J calls come from that table; the DNA yielded D and trimming. The sample holds about 85,000 clones, about 86% seen once. The chain uses TRBV30 and TRBJ2-1; D not certain. The sequence was collected from a man in his sixties with acute or convalescent COVID-19. Source material: peripheral blood. The CDR3 reads CAWSLNEQFF. CDR3 DNA: TGTGCCTGGAGTCTAAATGAGCAGTTCTTC.